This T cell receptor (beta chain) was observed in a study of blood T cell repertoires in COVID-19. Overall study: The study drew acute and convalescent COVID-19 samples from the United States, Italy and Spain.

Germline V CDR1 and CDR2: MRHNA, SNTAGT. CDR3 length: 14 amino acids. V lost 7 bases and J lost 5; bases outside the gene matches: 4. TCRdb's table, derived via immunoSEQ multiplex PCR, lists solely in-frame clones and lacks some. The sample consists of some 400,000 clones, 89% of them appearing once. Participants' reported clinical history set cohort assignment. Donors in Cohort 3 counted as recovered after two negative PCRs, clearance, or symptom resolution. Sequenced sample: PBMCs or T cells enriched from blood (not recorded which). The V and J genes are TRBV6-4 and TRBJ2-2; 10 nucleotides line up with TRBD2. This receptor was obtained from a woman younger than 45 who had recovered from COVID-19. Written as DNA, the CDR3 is TGTGCCAGCAAACCAGCGGGAGGGACCGGGGAGCTGTTTTTT. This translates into CASKPAGGTGELFF.